These 31 T cell receptor beta chains share one sample of origin, sequenced in a study of CD8+CD57+ T cells in acquired aplastic anemia. CDR3 and TCR beta VDJ profiling relied on genomic DNA as the template. One entry per CDR3 protein, called by TCRdb with MiXCR from the reads. The profile shows under 200,000 distinct CDR3 sequences, less than 50% of them singletons. By flow cytometry, patients selected for sequencing had shown an expansion of CD8+CD57+ cells. Input material: sorted CD4+, CD8+, or CD8+CD57+ T cells (not recorded which) from PBMCs. The receptors originated from a human donor with aplastic anemia.

This clonotype came up many times. The chain employs TRBV9 and TRBJ2-3, with D hard to call. Trimming took 0 bases from V and 0 from J, leaving 8 bases between them. Germline CDR1 is SGDLS and CDR2 is YYNGEE. The CDR3 covers 15 residues. The CDR3 sequence: CASSVVGDSTDTQYF. CDR3 DNA: TGTGCCAGCAGCGTAGTAGGAGATAGCACAGATACGCAGTATTTT.

Notes on this clonotype: Just one base apart from a much larger clone, this may be a read error. The V and J genes are TRBV2 and TRBJ2-3; D unclear. CDR1 is SNHLY and CDR2 is FYNNEI in the germline V gene. This CDR3 has 16 residues. The CDR3 loop is CAGSLPFVRRIDTQYF. The DNA for the CDR3 is TGTGCCGGCAGTCTCCCTTTTGTCAGGAGAATAGATACGCAGTATTTT. Full variable domain (outside the CDR3, taken from reference TRBV2 and TRBJ2-3): EPEVTQTPSHQVTQMGQEVILRCVPISNHLYFYWYRQILGQKVEFLVSFYNNEISEKSEIFDDQFSVERPDGSNFTLKIRSTKLEDSAMYFCAGSLPFVRRIDTQYFGPGTRLTVL.

This clonotype was recorded a few times. The CDR3 nucleotides read TGCGCCAGCAGCTACAGACAGGGGAACACTGAAGCTTTCTTT. Protein product: CASSYRQGNTEAFF. The chain links TRBV4-1 to TRBJ1-1; 7 bases map to TRBD1. Germline assignment: CDR1 MGHRA and CDR2 YSYEKL. The length of the CDR3 is 14 residues. V was clipped by 5 bases and J by 1 base; unmatched bases: 4.

As for this clonotype: The junction and the germline gene differ at one end; a read error may be behind it. The chain uses TRBV5-6 and TRBJ2-7; 9 nucleotides align to TRBD1. The CDR3 loop spans 16 amino acids. Germline V gene data show CDR1 as SGHDT and CDR2 as YYEEEE. CDR3 region: CASSLPGQGPSYGQYF. CDR3 bases: TGTGCCAGCAGCTTGCCAGGACAGGGGCCTTCCTACGGGCAGTACTTC.

In the case of this clonotype: A much larger clone sits a single nucleotide away, making a read error possible. V usage is TRBV9 and J usage is TRBJ2-6; 7 bases fit TRBD1. This CDR3 contains 18 residues. V was clipped by 3 bases and J by 0 bases; unmatched bases: 9. The germline V gene has CDR1 SGDLS and CDR2 YYNGEE. The CDR3 spells CASSDGTERLSGANVLTF. CDR3 nucleotides: TGTGCCAGCAGCGATGGGACAGAGCGTCTCTCTGGGGCCAACGTCCTGACTTTC.

V gene TRBV2 combines with J gene TRBJ1-1, with a weak D call TRBD1 (5 bases). The V end lost 6 bases, the J end lost 6 bases, and 14 bases lay between the germline ends. CDR3 size: 13 residues. The germline gives CDR1 SNHLY, CDR2 FYNNEI. DNA for the CDR3: TGTGCCAGCAGCTTAAATGGGGGGGCTGAAGCTTTCTTT. It translates to CASSLNGGAEAFF.

In regard to this clonotype: One end of the junction does not line up with germline, which may come from a read error. J is TRBJ2-5 and V is TRBV7-2; D is undetermined. Germline assignment: CDR1 SGHTA and CDR2 FQGNSA. The CDR3 contains 11 residues. Here the CDR3 DNA reads TGTGCCAGCAGCTCGCAGGAGACCCGGTACTTC. As protein: CASSSQETRYF. Looking up the rest from reference TRBV7-2 and TRBJ2-5 gives the full variable domain: GAGVSQSPSNKVTEKGKDVELRCDPISGHTALYWYRQSLGQGLEFLIYFQGNSAPDKSGLPSDRFSAERTGGSVSTLTIQRTQQEDSAVYLCASSSQETRYFGPGTRLLVL.

The chain combines TRBV7-9 with TRBJ1-5; D is unclear. Germline values: CDR1 SEHNR, CDR2 FQNEAQ (reference sequence). The length of the CDR3 is 13 residues. V was pared by 4 bases and J by 5 bases, with 9 bases between. The CDR3: CASSSSLHQPQHF. CDR3 DNA sequence: TGTGCCAGCAGCTCCTCTCTCCATCAGCCCCAGCATTTT.

The V call is TRBV12-5, the J call TRBJ1-2; 7 bases align to TRBD1. Germline V lookup: CDR1 LGHNT, CDR2 FRNRAP. Unmatched junction bases numbered 10, after V lost 7 bases and J lost 5 bases. This CDR3 is built from 14 residues. The CDR3 nucleotides read TGTGCTAGTGAAGGGGACAGCTACCGATATGGCTACACCTTC. Its protein product is CASEGDSYRYGYTF.

The CDR3 nucleotides read TGCGCCAGCAGCCAAGATGTATCAGGGAGTTATGAAAAACTGTTTTTT. Translated, it gives CASSQDVSGSYEKLFF. This chain uses TRBV4-3 with TRBJ1-4; weak D call: TRBD1 (5 bases). The V and J ends lost 0 bases and 6 bases respectively, with 14 bases between them. The CDR3 contains 16 residues. Germline V gene sequence: CDR1 LGHNA, CDR2 YSLEER.

The chain joins TRBV29-1 to TRBJ1-1; D gene ambiguous. Germline values: CDR1 SQVTM, CDR2 ANQGSEA. Trimming left V 1 base short and J 3 bases short, with 9 bases between. The CDR3 extends over 13 amino acids. This CDR3 reads CSVEGTRDTEAFF. The CDR3 bases are TGCAGCGTTGAAGGGACGAGGGACACTGAAGCTTTCTTT.

The rearrangement uses TRBV10-3 and TRBJ2-5; the D is unclear. There are 10 residues in the CDR3. V was clipped by 8 bases and J by 1 base, with 2 bases between them. The germline gives CDR1 ENHRY, CDR2 SYGVKD. Here the CDR3 reads CAIGQETQYF. The CDR3, as DNA: TGTGCCATCGGCCAAGAGACCCAGTACTTC.

The table lists this clonotype with a few counts. The rearrangement links TRBV12-3 or TRBV12-4 to TRBJ2-1; no firm D call. The V end lost 3 bases, the J end lost 7 bases, and 16 bases lay between the germline ends. CDR3 length: 15 residues. CDR3 sequence reads: CASSFWVVGDNEQFF. CDR3 nucleotide sequence: TGTGCCAGCAGTTTTTGGGTAGTTGGAGATAATGAGCAGTTCTTC.

At least ten counts were recorded for this clonotype. The CDR3 coding sequence is TGTGCCAGCAGCGTAGAAGGGGGGATGAATTCACCCCTCCACTTT. Its protein product is CASSVEGGMNSPLHF. The rearrangement joins TRBV9 to TRBJ1-6, with D possibly matching TRBD1 (6 bases). V shed 0 bases and J shed 7 bases, with 11 bases lying between them. This CDR3 is built from 15 residues. From germline, CDR1 is SGDLS and CDR2 YYNGEE.

V and J are TRBV29-1 and TRBJ2-7; 9 bases are shared with TRBD1. V gave up 4 bases and J gave up 0 bases; unmatched junction bases: 4. The germline gives CDR1 SQVTM, CDR2 ANQGSEA. The CDR3 runs 14 residues. The CDR3: CSVGGTGNSYEQYF. In nucleotides, the CDR3 is TGCAGCGTTGGGGGGACAGGGAACTCCTACGAGCAGTACTTC.

This clonotype was recorded once. A read error may explain this, as a much larger clone is one base away. The chain recombines TRBV5-1 with TRBJ1-1; tentative D call: TRBD1 (5 bases). In germline, CDR1 is SGHRS, CDR2 YFSETQ. CDR3 size: 17 residues. Trimming cost V 0 bases and J 2 bases, with 17 bases left between them. This CDR3 reads CASSLAPAGRINTEAFF. The CDR3 nucleotides read TGCGCCAGCAGCTTGGCCCCGGCAGGGCGCATAAACACTGAAGCTTTCTTT.

This rearrangement joins TRBV24-1 to TRBJ1-2, with D tentatively TRBD1 (6 bases). Per germline, CDR1 KGHDR and CDR2 SFDVKD. The CDR3 sequence is 13 residues long. V gave up 6 bases and J gave up 0 bases, with 7 bases separating them. CDR3 coding DNA: TGTGCCACCAGTAGGACAGCTAACTATGGCTACACCTTC. The encoded protein is CATSRTANYGYTF.

This clonotype was seen repeatedly, ten times or more. The chain uses TRBV4-1 and TRBJ1-5; D is undetermined. V shed 3 bases and J shed 5 bases, with 17 bases lying between them. CDR3 length: 16 amino acids. CDR1 and CDR2 (germline): MGHRA, YSYEKL. DNA for the CDR3: TGCGCCAGCAGCCACCACGAGGCAGGTCATGATCAGCCCCAGCATTTT. It is translated as CASSHHEAGHDQPQHF.

V usage is TRBV20-1 and J usage is TRBJ2-7, with D possibly being TRBD2 (5 bases). CDR3 size: 14 residues. Germline V lookup: CDR1 DFQATT, CDR2 SNEGSKA (reference sequence). Trimming took 3 bases from V and 4 from J, leaving 16 bases between them. CDR3 coding DNA: TGCAGTGCTAGGACCTTAACGCGGGCTTACGAGCAGTACTTC. Its translation: CSARTLTRAYEQYF.

This clonotype was seen at least ten times. The V gene is TRBV5-1, the J gene TRBJ1-5; tentatively, D is TRBD1 (6 bases). The CDR3 totals 15 residues. Trimming shortened V by 4 bases and J by 3 bases, and 14 bases separated the two germline ends. Germline CDR1 reads SGHRS; CDR2 reads YFSETQ. The CDR3 region is CASSAEGDNNQPQHF. The CDR3, as DNA: TGCGCCAGCAGCGCGGAGGGGGACAACAATCAGCCCCAGCATTTT.

This clonotype was seen repeatedly, ten times or more. In nucleotides, the CDR3 is TGTGCCAGCAGCCCGAGCGGGGCTAACCAAGAGACCCAGTACTTC. Encoded protein: CASSPSGANQETQYF. The gene calls are TRBV7-9 and TRBJ2-5; 7 positions agree with TRBD2. The CDR3 covers 15 residues. Per germline, CDR1 SEHNR and CDR2 FQNEAQ (reference sequence). The trim removed 5 bases at V and 0 bases at J, leaving 6 bases unmatched.

This chain uses TRBV10-3 with TRBJ2-2; D remains ambiguous. Trimming took off 6 bases at V and 6 bases at J, with 8 bases between the two ends. From germline, CDR1 is ENHRY and CDR2 SYGVKD. The CDR3 runs 12 residues. CDR3 sequence (DNA): TGTGCCATCAGCCGCCGGGCCGGGGAGCTGTTTTTT. Protein sequence: CAISRRAGELFF.

CDR3 region: CATSRSPSATNEKLFF. DNA for the CDR3: TGTGCCACCAGCAGGTCACCCAGTGCAACTAATGAAAAACTGTTTTTT. V is TRBV15 and J is TRBJ1-4; no definite D call. The germline V gene has CDR1 LNHNV and CDR2 YYDKDF (reference sequence). V was shortened by 3 bases and J by 0 bases, with 11 bases between the two germline ends. The CDR3 loop spans 16 amino acids. Full variable domain (missing parts from reference TRBV15 and TRBJ1-4): DAMVIQNPRYQVTQFGKPVTLSCSQTLNHNVMYWYQQKSSQAPKLLFHYYDKDFNNEADTPDNFQSRRPNTSFCFLDIRSPGLGDTAMYLCATSRSPSATNEKLFFGSGTQLSVL.

About this clonotype itself: Since a much larger clone is just one base distant, this may be a read error. Here the CDR3 omits its conserved ending phenylalanine or tryptophan, so a read error is the likely source. V is TRBV2 and J is TRBJ1-2; 8 nucleotides match TRBD1. V lost 6 bases to trimming and J lost 7 bases; unmatched junction nucleotides: 7. The CDR3 runs 13 residues. The germline CDR1 and CDR2 sequences are SNHLY and FYNNEI. The CDR3 is CASRLRDRTGYTS. The CDR3 nucleotides read TGTGCCAGCAGGCTCCGGGACAGGACTGGCTACACCTCC.

The V gene is TRBV20-1, the J gene TRBJ1-2; 7 bases align to TRBD1. Unmatched junction bases numbered 6, after V lost 3 bases and J lost 5 bases. Germline V gene lookup returns CDR1 DFQATT and CDR2 SNEGSKA (reference sequence). The CDR3 sequence is 13 residues long. CDR3 coding DNA: TGCAGTGCTAGTAGCGACAGGGCGTATGGCTACACCTTC. Amino acid sequence: CSASSDRAYGYTF.

At least ten counts were recorded for this clonotype. The chain employs TRBV4-3 and TRBJ2-3; D might be TRBD1 (6 bases). CDR1 and CDR2 from the germline V gene are LGHNA and YSLEER. Trimming pared 4 bases from V and 6 bases from J, leaving 17 bases between. CDR3 length: 15 amino acids. The CDR3 loop is CASSPRDTHSDTQYF. Written as DNA, the CDR3 is TGCGCCAGCAGCCCTCGGGACACTCATTCGGATACGCAGTATTTT.

This clonotype occurred a few times. At one boundary the junction diverges from the germline segment, which might be a read error. This chain connects TRBV5-3 to TRBJ2-7, with D unresolved. TRBV5-3 is labeled an ORF, and its function is uncertain. This CDR3 has 13 amino acids. Written as DNA, the CDR3 is TGTGCCAGCAGCTTGTACGGGCCCCACGAGCAGTACTTC. It yields the protein CASSLYGPHEQYF.

This clonotype was seen only a few times. This sequence joins TRBV27 and TRBJ1-4; 8 bases are shared with TRBD1. V lost 9 bases to trimming and J lost 3 bases; unmatched junction nucleotides: 3. Germline V lookup: CDR1 MNHEY, CDR2 SMNVEV (reference sequence). There are 13 residues in the CDR3. DNA for the CDR3: TGTGCCAGTAGACAGGGGTCTAATGAAAAACTGTTTTTT. Residues: CASRQGSNEKLFF.

The chain couples TRBV7-7 to TRBJ1-6, with no clear D. Germline V gene data show CDR1 as SSHAT and CDR2 as FNYEAQ (reference sequence). The CDR3 runs 13 residues. The CDR3 here is CASCIGLNSPLHF. The CDR3 DNA reads as TGTGCTAGCTGTATAGGACTTAACTCACCCCTCCACTTT.

The CDR3 sequence is CASSRTGGPNEKLFF. The CDR3 DNA reads as TGTGCCAGCAGCCGCACGGGGGGGCCTAATGAAAAACTGTTTTTT. The rearrangement joins TRBV12-3 or TRBV12-4 to TRBJ1-4; TRBD1 might be the D (6 bases). V was shortened by 6 bases and J by 3 bases, with 14 bases between the two germline ends. This CDR3 region has 15 residues.

V and J are TRBV7-6 and TRBJ2-7, with 10 bases that match TRBD1. Germline CDR1 SGHVS, CDR2 FNYEAQ. CDR3 size: 14 residues. V lost 5 bases, J lost 4 bases, and 5 bases stayed unmatched. The CDR3 nucleotides are TGTGCCAGCAGCCCCGGGACAGGGGAATACGAGCAGTACTTC. This encodes CASSPGTGEYEQYF. The full variable domain, its missing parts supplied by reference TRBV7-6 and TRBJ2-7, is GAGVSQSPRYKVTKRGQDVALRCDPISGHVSLYWYRQALGQGPEFLTYFNYEAQQDKSGLPNDRFSAERPEGSISTLTIQRTEQRDSAMYRCASSPGTGEYEQYFGPGTRLTVT.